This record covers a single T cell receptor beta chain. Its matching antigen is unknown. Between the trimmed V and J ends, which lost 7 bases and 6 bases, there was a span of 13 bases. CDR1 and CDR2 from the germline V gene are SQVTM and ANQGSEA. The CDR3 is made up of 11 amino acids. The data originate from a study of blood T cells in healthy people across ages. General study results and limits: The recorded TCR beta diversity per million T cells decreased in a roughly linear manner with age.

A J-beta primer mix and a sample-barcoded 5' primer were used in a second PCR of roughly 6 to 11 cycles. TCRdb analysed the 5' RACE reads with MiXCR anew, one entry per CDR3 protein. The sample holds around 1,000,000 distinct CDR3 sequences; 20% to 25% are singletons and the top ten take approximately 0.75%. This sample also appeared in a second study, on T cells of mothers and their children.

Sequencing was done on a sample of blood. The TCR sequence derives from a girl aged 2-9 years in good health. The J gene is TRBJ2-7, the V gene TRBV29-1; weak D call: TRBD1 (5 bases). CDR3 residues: CSETENCEQYF. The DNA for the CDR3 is TGCAGCGAGACAGAGAACTGCGAGCAGTACTTC.